The 18 T cell receptor beta chains reported below all come from one sample, sequenced in a study of spatial heterogeneity in lung cancer. Time point: sample taken at primary tumor resection. Sequencing covered unsorted whole RNA taken from tumor, nontumor lung or frozen PBMC. MiXCR, applied by TCRdb to the 5' RACE reads, yields one record per CDR3 protein. In the table there are 40,000 to 55,000 distinct CDR3 sequences, 6% to 7% of which are singletons. The sample was PBMCs, taken at surgery. These receptors originate from a female donor with early-stage non-small cell lung cancer.

This clonotype was counted many times. The CDR3 region has the DNA TGCGCCAGCAGCCAAGCTCTGGCAGGTCGGAATGGCTACACCTTC. Protein product: CASSQALAGRNGYTF. V and J are TRBV4-1 and TRBJ1-2; no clear D. This CDR3 is built from 15 residues. The V end was cut by 1 base, the J end by 6 bases, with 15 bases between. Germline V CDR1 and CDR2: MGHRA, YSYEKL.

This clonotype appeared many times. The chain carries TRBV11-2 and TRBJ2-7; TRBD1 matches at 7 bases. The CDR3 has 15 amino acids. V lost 3 bases, J lost 4 bases, and 9 bases stayed unmatched. The germline V gene has CDR1 SGHAT and CDR2 FQNNGV. This chain's CDR3 is CASSLGWDSAYEQYF. The CDR3 DNA reads as TGTGCCAGCAGCTTGGGATGGGACAGCGCATACGAGCAGTACTTC.

This clonotype was detected a few times. Compared with germline, one end of the junction differs, possibly owing to a read error. The chain is built from TRBV7-2 and TRBJ2-3; D is unresolved. CDR3 length: 13 residues. CDR1 and CDR2 from the germline V gene are SGHTA and FQGNSA. DNA for the CDR3: TGTGCCAGCAGCTTAGATCTTAAGGATAGGCAGTATTTT. Protein sequence: CASSLDLKDRQYF.

This clonotype was found many times. V gene TRBV29-1 combines with J gene TRBJ1-5; the D gene is possibly TRBD1 (5 bases). Trimming removed 4 bases at V and 0 bases at J, with 13 bases between. CDR3 length equals 15 residues. Germline CDR1 reads SQVTM; CDR2 reads ANQGSEA. The CDR3 bases are TGCAGCGTTGTACCGAGGGGTTATAGCAATCAGCCCCAGCATTTT. It codes for CSVVPRGYSNQPQHF.

This clonotype was detected ten times or more. The chain recombines TRBV4-3 with TRBJ2-6, with D uncertain. This CDR3 has 16 residues. The V end was cut by 2 bases, the J end by 4 bases, with 12 bases between. Germline V CDR1 and CDR2: LGHNA, YSLEER. CDR3 region: CASSQLGRGGANVLTF. CDR3 sequence (DNA): TGCGCCAGCAGCCAATTGGGTCGAGGAGGGGCCAACGTCCTGACTTTC.

This clonotype was counted only a few times. The chain employs TRBV6-2 or TRBV6-3 and TRBJ2-1, with D hard to call. The CDR3 loop spans 14 amino acids. Per the germline V gene, CDR1 is MNHEY and CDR2 is SVGEGT. V lost 2 bases, J lost 6 bases, and 11 bases lay in between. The CDR3: CASSYDASFNEQFF. The CDR3 DNA follows: TGTGCCAGCAGTTACGACGCCAGCTTCAATGAGCAGTTCTTC.

This clonotype was counted at least ten times. This chain joins TRBV7-9 and TRBJ2-7; D is unclear. The CDR3 runs to 13 residues. V was clipped by 5 bases and J by 2 bases, with 10 bases between them. CDR1 SEHNR and CDR2 FQNEAQ come from the germline V gene (reference sequence). CDR3 DNA: TGTGCCAGCAGCCCCTTGGTCACCTACGAGCAGTACTTC. It specifies CASSPLVTYEQYF.

This clonotype was recorded at least ten times. The gene calls are TRBV5-1 and TRBJ1-1, with 8 bases identical to TRBD1. V lost 4 bases to trimming and J lost 5 bases; unmatched junction nucleotides: 10. The CDR3 totals 15 residues. The V gene's germline CDR1 is SGHRS and CDR2 YFSETQ. CDR3 DNA sequence: TGCGCCAGCAGCCCCGTCGGACAGGGAATTACTGAAGCTTTCTTT. Translating it yields CASSPVGQGITEAFF.

The chain has TRBV20-1 and TRBJ2-1; TRBD2 matches 12 bases. The V gene end was trimmed by 2 bases and the J gene end by 7 bases; junction bases not matched to a gene: 3. The V gene's germline CDR1 is DFQATT and CDR2 SNEGSKA (reference sequence). The CDR3 extends over 14 amino acids. The CDR3 DNA follows: TGCAGTGCTAGACTACTAGCGGGGGGTAATGAGCAGTTCTTC. It yields the protein CSARLLAGGNEQFF.

In its sample, this clonotype was seen many times. This chain links TRBV3-1 with TRBJ2-5; D possibly corresponds to TRBD2 (5 bases). V was pared by 0 bases and J by 4 bases, with 9 bases between. Germline CDR1 and CDR2: LGHDT and YNNKEL (reference sequence). This CDR3 has 14 residues. This CDR3 is CASSQDRLAETQYF. The CDR3 DNA reads TGTGCCAGCAGCCAAGATCGCCTAGCAGAGACCCAGTACTTC.

This clonotype was seen ten or more times. The chain joins TRBV6-2 or TRBV6-3 to TRBJ1-1; possibly TRBD1 for D (5 bases). The CDR3 consists of 12 residues. V was shortened by 5 bases and J by 8 bases, with 12 bases between the two germline ends. CDR1 MNHEY and CDR2 SVGEGT come from the germline V gene. CDR3 sequence (DNA): TGTGCCAGCAGTCACGGGACCCTCGAAGCTTTCTTT. Translation gives CASSHGTLEAFF.

This clonotype was observed at least ten times. The genes are TRBV6-5 and TRBJ1-6; TRBD1 is a possible D gene (6 bases). This CDR3 contains 14 residues. V dropped 6 bases and J dropped 10 bases, with 16 bases sitting between them. Germline V gene data show CDR1 as MNHEY and CDR2 as SVGAGI. In DNA, the CDR3 is TGTGCCAGCAGCCCCAGGTTGGGGGGCTCACCCCTCCACTTT. It encodes CASSPRLGGSPLHF.

This clonotype was detected ten times or more. The chain joins TRBV24-1 to TRBJ1-2; D unresolved. From germline, CDR1 is KGHDR and CDR2 SFDVKD. Trimming cost V 5 bases and J 4 bases, with 7 bases left between them. The length of the CDR3 is 12 residues. Here the CDR3 DNA reads TGTGCCACCAGTGGAGGAACCTATGGCTACACCTTC. Its protein is CATSGGTYGYTF.

This clonotype was seen at least ten times. This rearrangement joins TRBV10-2 to TRBJ2-4; TRBD1 is a possible D gene (5 bases). V was cut by 4 bases and J by 3 bases, with 10 bases left in between. Per the germline V gene, CDR1 is WSHSY and CDR2 is SAAADI. CDR3 length: 14 amino acids. CDR3 in DNA: TGCGCCAGCAGTGGTGACAGTGGCAAAAACATTCAGTACTTC. It specifies CASSGDSGKNIQYF.

The J gene is TRBJ1-5, the V gene TRBV7-2; TRBD1 matches at 9 bases. Germline V gene sequence: CDR1 SGHTA, CDR2 FQGNSA. J lost 4 bases, V lost 1 base, and 5 bases had no gene match. The CDR3 runs to 16 residues. The DNA of the CDR3 is TGTGCCAGCAGCTTAGTCGAACAGGGGGCAAATCAGCCCCAGCATTTT. Its translation is CASSLVEQGANQPQHF.

J is TRBJ2-3 and V is TRBV29-1; D unresolved. V lost 4 bases and J 5 bases, leaving 10 bases between the germline ends. CDR1 and CDR2 (germline): SQVTM, ANQGSEA. The length of the CDR3 is 12 residues. DNA of the CDR3: TGCAGCGTTGGATTAGTTGGAGATACGCAGTATTTT. It codes for CSVGLVGDTQYF.

The chain employs TRBV20-1 and TRBJ1-5, with 8 bases that match TRBD1. The CDR3 extends over 14 amino acids. The V segment lost 6 bases and the J segment 3 bases; nucleotides outside the gene matches: 7. CDR1 and CDR2 from the germline V gene are DFQATT and SNEGSKA (reference sequence). CDR3 nucleotides: TGCAGTGCCTGGGGACAGGAGTTCAATCAGCCCCAGCATTTT. Its translation: CSAWGQEFNQPQHF.

This chain links TRBV20-1 with TRBJ2-3, with TRBD2 matching 14 bases. Trimming took 6 bases from V and 0 from J; bases not matched to a gene: 5. This CDR3 spans 16 amino acids. CDR1 is DFQATT, CDR2 SNEGSKA, per germline (reference sequence). The CDR3 here is CSATGLAGGSTDTQYF. CDR3 DNA sequence: TGCAGTGCAACCGGACTAGCGGGGGGAAGCACAGATACGCAGTATTTT.